This T cell receptor (beta chain) was identified during a study of T cells in Graves' hyperthyroidism and ophthalmopathy. RNA transcripts were the template for amplifying TCR beta CDR3 regions. First-round RT-PCR targeting the TCR CDR3 was performed with the HTBI primer set. TCRdb ran MiXCR on the multiplex PCR reads and lists one entry per CDR3 protein. The sample yields approximately 500,000 distinct CDR3 sequences, about 43% seen once. Germline CDR1 reads LGHNA; CDR2 reads YNFKEQ. The CDR3 has 15 amino acids. Between the trimmed V and J ends, which lost 3 bases and 7 bases, there was a span of 19 bases.

The sequence came from a woman under 30 with Graves' hyperthyroidism. The rearrangement joins TRBV4-2 to TRBJ2-7, with D perhaps matching TRBD2 (6 bases). Sequencing was carried out using peripheral blood or thyroid tissue (not recorded which). In DNA form, the CDR3 reads TGTGCCAGCAGCCACCGGGACTCAAACGGGAATGAGCAGTACTTC. Amino acids: CASSHRDSNGNEQYF.